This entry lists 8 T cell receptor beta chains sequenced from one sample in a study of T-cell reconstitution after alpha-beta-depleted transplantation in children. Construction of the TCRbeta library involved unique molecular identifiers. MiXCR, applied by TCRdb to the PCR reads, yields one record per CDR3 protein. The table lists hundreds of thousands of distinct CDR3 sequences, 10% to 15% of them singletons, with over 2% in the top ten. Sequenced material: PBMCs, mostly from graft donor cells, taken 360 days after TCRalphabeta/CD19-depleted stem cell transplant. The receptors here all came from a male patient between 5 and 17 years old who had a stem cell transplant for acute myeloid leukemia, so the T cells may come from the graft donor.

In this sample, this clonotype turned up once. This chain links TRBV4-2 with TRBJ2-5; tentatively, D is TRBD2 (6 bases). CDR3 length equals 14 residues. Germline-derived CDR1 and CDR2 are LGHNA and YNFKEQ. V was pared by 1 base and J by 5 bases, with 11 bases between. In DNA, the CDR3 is TGTGCCAGCAGCCAAGGGGGGGTCGGGGAGACCCAGTACTTC. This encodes CASSQGGVGETQYF.

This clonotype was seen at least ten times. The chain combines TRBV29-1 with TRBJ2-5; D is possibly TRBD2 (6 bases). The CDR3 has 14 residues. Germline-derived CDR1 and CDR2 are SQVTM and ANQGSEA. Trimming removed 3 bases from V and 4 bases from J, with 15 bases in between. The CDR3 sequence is CSVDPRGVGETQYF. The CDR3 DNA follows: TGCAGCGTTGATCCCCGCGGGGTCGGAGAGACCCAGTACTTC.

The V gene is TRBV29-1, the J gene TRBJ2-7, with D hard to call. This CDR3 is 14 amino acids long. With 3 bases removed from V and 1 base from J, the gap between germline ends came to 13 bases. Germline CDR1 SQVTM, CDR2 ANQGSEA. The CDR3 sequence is CSVEGSDTSYEQYF. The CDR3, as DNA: TGCAGCGTTGAGGGGTCCGACACTTCCTACGAGCAGTACTTC.

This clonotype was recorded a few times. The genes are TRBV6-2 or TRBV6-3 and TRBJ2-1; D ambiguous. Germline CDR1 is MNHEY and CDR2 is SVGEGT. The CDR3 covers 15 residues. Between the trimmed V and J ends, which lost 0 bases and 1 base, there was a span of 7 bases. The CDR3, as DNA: TGTGCCAGCAGTTACTCCCTAGTTTCCTACAATGAGCAGTTCTTC. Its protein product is CASSYSLVSYNEQFF.

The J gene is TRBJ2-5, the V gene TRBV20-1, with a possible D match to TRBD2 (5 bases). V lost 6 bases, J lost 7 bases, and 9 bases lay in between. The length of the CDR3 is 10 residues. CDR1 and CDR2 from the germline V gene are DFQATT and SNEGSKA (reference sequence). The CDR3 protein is CSASSSTQYF. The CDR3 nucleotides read TGCAGTGCCTCTAGCTCGACCCAGTACTTC.

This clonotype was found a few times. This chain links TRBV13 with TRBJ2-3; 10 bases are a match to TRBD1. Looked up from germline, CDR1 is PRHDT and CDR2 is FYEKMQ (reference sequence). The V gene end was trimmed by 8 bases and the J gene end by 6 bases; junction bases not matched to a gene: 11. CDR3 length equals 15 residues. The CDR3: CASLGQGETSDTQYF. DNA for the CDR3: TGTGCCAGCTTAGGACAGGGGGAGACCTCCGATACGCAGTATTTT. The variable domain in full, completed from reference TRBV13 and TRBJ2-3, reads AAGVIQSPRHLIKEKRETATLKCYPIPRHDTVYWYQQGPGQDPQFLISFYEKMQSDKGSIPDRFSAQQFSDYHSELNMSSLELGDSALYFCASLGQGETSDTQYFGPGTRLTVL.

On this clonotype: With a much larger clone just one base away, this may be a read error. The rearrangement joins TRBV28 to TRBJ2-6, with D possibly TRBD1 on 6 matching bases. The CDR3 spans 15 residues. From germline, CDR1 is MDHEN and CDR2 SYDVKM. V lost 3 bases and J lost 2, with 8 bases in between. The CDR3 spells CASSLSGAGANVLTF. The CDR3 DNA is TGTGCCAGCAGTTTGTCAGGGGCTGGGGCCAACGTCCTGACTTTC.

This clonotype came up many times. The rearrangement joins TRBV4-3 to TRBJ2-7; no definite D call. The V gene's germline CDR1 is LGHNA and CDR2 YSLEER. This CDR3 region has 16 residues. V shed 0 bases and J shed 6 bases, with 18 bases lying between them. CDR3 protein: CASSQEPSTGGSEQYF. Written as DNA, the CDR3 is TGCGCCAGCAGCCAAGAACCCTCGACGGGTGGAAGCGAGCAGTACTTC.